This T cell receptor beta chain originates from a study of blood T cell repertoires in COVID-19. On the study more broadly: Samples representing acute and convalescent COVID-19 were sourced from the United States, Italy and Spain. The cDNA or gDNA used as material had been derived from T cells, B-cell-depleted T cells, or PBMCs.

V shed 4 bases and J 5 bases; nucleotides not matched to a gene: 16. The germline gives CDR1 SGHAT, CDR2 FQNNGV. The CDR3 loop spans 17 amino acids. This table comes from immunoSEQ multiplex PCR, and its TCRdb copy is limited to in-frame clones, with some not included. The top ten clones hold 10% to 15% of a sample with some 72,000 clones, approximately 80% of them seen once. This clone showed up just a few times. Sequencing used peripheral blood. The V gene is TRBV11-2, the J gene TRBJ2-5; TRBD2 agrees at 7 bases. The receptor comes from a man aged 50-60 years with COVID-19, enrolled during active disease. The CDR3 is CASSSTSGGGGAETQYF. The CDR3 DNA is TGTGCCAGCAGCTCCACCTCGGGGGGAGGAGGGGCGGAGACCCAGTACTTC.